The next 14 T cell receptor beta chains were all read from a single sample in a study of CD8 T cells in Susac syndrome. Reverse transcription of about 0.45 to 1 ug RNA used random hexamers. TCRdb recomputed calls from the immunoSEQ multiplex PCR reads with MiXCR, one row per CDR3 protein. The data hold about 300,000 distinct CDR3 sequences, with around 89% observed a single time. The sequenced sample was CD8+ T cells from PBMCs. The receptors derive from a human donor with multiple sclerosis.

The chain employs TRBV4-3 and TRBJ2-1, with D unclear. In germline, CDR1 is LGHNA, CDR2 YSLEER. This CDR3 has 15 residues. V shed 1 base and J shed 1 base, with 8 bases lying between them. The CDR3 DNA sequence: TGCGCCAGCAGCCAAGTGCCCGGTTCCTACAATGAGCAGTTCTTC. Protein: CASSQVPGSYNEQFF.

Notes on this clonotype: The junction departs from the called germline gene at one end, perhaps through a read error. The genes are TRBV5-4 and TRBJ2-1; either TRBD1 or TRBD2 may supply D (6 bases each). The CDR3 loop spans 13 amino acids. Germline CDR1 reads SGHNT; CDR2 reads YYREEE (reference sequence). DNA of the CDR3: TGTGCCAGCCGCTTAGGGGGGATGGGTGAGCAGTTCTTC. Translated, it gives CASRLGGMGEQFF.

The CDR3 protein is CASSLSLGPRDYEQYF. DNA of the CDR3: TGTGCCAGCAGTTTATCCCTAGGACCAAGGGACTACGAGCAGTACTTC. The chain recombines TRBV27 with TRBJ2-7; D is ambiguous. There are 16 residues in the CDR3. Germline lookup yields CDR1 MNHEY and CDR2 SMNVEV (reference sequence). V was trimmed by 0 bases and J by 3 bases, leaving 15 bases between them.

Here the CDR3 DNA reads TGTGCCAGCAGACCCAGAGGACTAGCTCCCAACACAGATACGCAGTATTTT. Residues: CASRPRGLAPNTDTQYF. J is TRBJ2-3 and V is TRBV6-1; 8 nucleotides align to TRBD2. Germline CDR1 MNHNS, CDR2 SASEGT. This CDR3 contains 17 residues. V was clipped by 6 bases and J by 2 bases; unmatched bases: 13.

The rearrangement links TRBV30 to TRBJ2-3; the match to TRBD2 covers 9 bases. Unmatched junction bases numbered 9, after V lost 0 bases and J lost 5 bases. Per germline, CDR1 GTSNPN and CDR2 SVGIG (reference sequence). CDR3 length: 16 residues. The CDR3: CAWSVLAGGPGDTQYF. The CDR3 nucleotides are TGTGCCTGGAGTGTACTGGCGGGGGGGCCTGGAGATACGCAGTATTTT.

V gene TRBV12-3 or TRBV12-4 combines with J gene TRBJ2-7, with D unresolved. CDR3 size: 13 residues. V gave up 10 bases and J gave up 0 bases, with 13 bases separating them. CDR3 protein: CATSLGPSYEQYF. The CDR3 DNA is TGTGCCACCTCACTCGGACCCTCCTACGAGCAGTACTTC.

V is TRBV13 and J is TRBJ2-2, with TRBD2 as a possible D gene (5 bases). This CDR3 comprises 17 residues. V shed 5 bases and J shed 0 bases, with 16 bases lying between them. Germline values: CDR1 PRHDT, CDR2 FYEKMQ (reference sequence). CDR3 amino acids: CASSASPGLTNTGELFF. The CDR3 DNA reads TGTGCCAGCAGCGCTAGCCCCGGACTTACGAACACCGGGGAGCTGTTTTTT.

The chain employs TRBV11-2 and TRBJ1-5, with 7 bases aligning to TRBD1. CDR1 and CDR2 (germline): SGHAT, FQNNGV. This CDR3 contains 15 residues. The ends lost 5 bases at V and 5 bases at J; junction bases unmatched: 9. CDR3 loop: CASSPTGSSDQPQHF. The CDR3 DNA reads TGTGCCAGCAGCCCGACAGGGTCTTCTGATCAGCCCCAGCATTTT.

The chain has TRBV18 and TRBJ2-5, with TRBD1 matching 7 bases. V was clipped by 5 bases and J by 1 base; unmatched bases: 4. This CDR3 comprises 14 residues. The germline V gene has CDR1 KGHSH and CDR2 LQKENI. CDR3 nucleotides: TGTGCCAGCTCAGCCGACAGGGCCCAAGAGACCCAGTACTTC. Protein product: CASSADRAQETQYF.

The chain couples TRBV28 to TRBJ2-7, with TRBD2 matching 11 bases. Germline values: CDR1 MDHEN, CDR2 SYDVKM. The CDR3 sequence is 15 residues long. V lost 6 bases to trimming and J lost 4 bases; unmatched junction nucleotides: 8. CDR3 bases: TGTGCCAGCAGCTTACTAGCGGGGGATCAATACGAGCAGTACTTC. Protein product: CASSLLAGDQYEQYF.

The rearrangement links TRBV20-1 to TRBJ2-1; the D gene is possibly TRBD2 (5 bases). V gave up 5 bases and J gave up 10 bases, with 18 bases separating them. Per the germline V gene, CDR1 is DFQATT and CDR2 is SNEGSKA (reference sequence). The CDR3 is made up of 13 amino acids. The CDR3 loop is CSALIGRGLEQFF. CDR3 sequence (DNA): TGCAGTGCTCTAATAGGACGAGGGTTGGAGCAGTTCTTC.

The rearrangement uses TRBV6-1 and TRBJ1-2; TRBD1 agrees at 7 bases. Unmatched junction bases numbered 6, after V lost 0 bases and J lost 2 bases. There are 16 residues in the CDR3. Germline assignment: CDR1 MNHNS and CDR2 SASEGT. CDR3 in amino acids: CASSEAAGQINYGYTF. CDR3 nucleotide sequence: TGTGCCAGCAGTGAAGCGGCGGGACAGATCAACTATGGCTACACCTTC.

This chain joins TRBV2 and TRBJ1-2; D may be TRBD1 (5 bases). The V gene lost 8 bases and the J gene lost 2 bases, with 15 bases spanning the gap. This CDR3 contains 14 residues. CDR1 is SNHLY, CDR2 FYNNEI, per germline. CDR3: CASGEDGTNYGYTF. DNA for the CDR3: TGTGCCAGCGGCGAGGACGGGACGAACTATGGCTACACCTTC.

This rearrangement joins TRBV6-2 or TRBV6-3 to TRBJ2-4; weak D call: TRBD2 (5 bases). V lost 4 bases to trimming and J lost 0 bases, with 10 bases between them. Germline V gives CDR1 MNHEY, CDR2 SVGEGT. The CDR3 spans 15 residues. CDR3 DNA sequence: TGTGCCAGCAGTTTGAGGGTTATAGCCAAAAACATTCAGTACTTC. Translated: CASSLRVIAKNIQYF.